The clone carrying this TCR beta chain was observed once. Its antigen is unknown. Cells were stimulated with overlapping HIV-1 Gag 15-mer peptides. CD40L/CD69 double-negative CD45RO-high memory CD4+ T cells were collected. The data originate from a study of persistence of HIV-infected CD4 T cells. As for the study in general: CD4+ T cells responding to CMV or HIV-1 Gag were isolated.

The immunoSEQ assay was version 4, run in survey mode. Genomic DNA was diluted to 7.5 to 10 ng/uL, up to 1 ug per sample. This table comes from immunoSEQ multiplex PCR, and its TCRdb copy is limited to in-frame clones, with some not included. The table includes 64,000 or so clones, 70% to 75% detected once. CDR3 size: 12 residues. Germline V gene sequence: CDR1 MDHEN, CDR2 SYDVKM. Trimming pared 4 bases from V and 7 bases from J, leaving 10 bases between. The gene calls are TRBV28 and TRBJ1-2, with D maybe TRBD1 (5 bases). The source of this sequence is an adult man with HIV who was CMV-seropositive. Sequenced here: CD4+ T cells sorted from PBMCs after approximately 20-hour stimulation, sampled from a patient who received antiretroviral therapy. This CDR3 reads CASSSAGFGYTF. The CDR3 bases are TGTGCCAGCAGTTCAGCAGGGTTTGGCTACACCTTC.